This section outlines one T cell receptor (beta chain) sequence together with its context. Its antigen is not yet known. The record has no base qualities; no much larger clone is one base away. The library was built by means of the immunoSEQ multiplex PCR assay. As for the authors' bioinformatics: A statistical classification framework was built for diagnosing cytomegalovirus status from the catalog of TCR beta chain sequences. TCRdb took over this immuneACCESS table, retaining in-frame rearrangements with V and J assigned. Such tables are incomplete; in checked studies, under half of the missing clones stem from an unresolved V gene, and the remainder is unexplained. That table gives V, J and clone size, and the DNA gave D and trimming. For this sample there are fewer than 120,000 clones; roughly 89% appear just once. Clones ranked in the top ten supply around 1.8% of the sample. Cut back by 5 bases and 11 bases, the V and J ends lie 11 bases apart. The CDR3 starts with the cysteine, ends with the phenylalanine, and has 11 residues. Solely the CDR3 DNA is kept, with 33 bases framed from the first base. The germline V gene (reference sequence) supplies CDR1 MNHNY and CDR2 SVGAGI.

The data belong to a study of cytomegalovirus exposure and HLA in healthy donors (dated by TCRdb to 2016 to 2017). In terms of the full investigation: A later analysis indicated that the 120 validation repertoires were generated on the platform also employed for the approximately 690 repertoires of the first cohort. The study was designed to test whether signatures of past pathogen exposure could be identified by cataloging public T cell receptors. Along with the roughly 700-subject first cohort, a separate validation cohort of 120 different subjects was used. The study combined high-throughput TCR immunosequencing, statistical association of individual TCRs with disease status, and machine learning to predict cytomegalovirus infection status. Overall study outcomes, separate from this receptor: A later analysis found that TCRs clustered in the first cohort also tended to co-occur in the approximately 120 validation repertoires, with 94% of cluster scores above 0. The validation cohort had no HLA typing available for a later analysis, so co-occurrence within that cohort was assessed over all 120 or so repertoires. In the study, around 150 TCR beta chains were listed as associated with cytomegalovirus. While some public TCRs were present in many individuals, most TCR sequences turned up only very rarely across donors. The authors suggested that the approach could potentially be generalized to other disease states and immunological phenotypes. Cytomegalovirus status was reported to be diagnosed by the classifier with high specificity and sensitivity in both the original and validation cohorts. In vitro tests confirmed that a few of the cytomegalovirus-associated TCR beta chains recognize cytomegalovirus antigens.

The donors were included in the validation cohort of approximately 120 subjects, a group kept apart from the approximately 650-subject first cohort. This receptor was identified in a woman aged 18-29 years in good health and CMV-seronegative. This chain joins TRBV6-6 to TRBJ2-3; no confident D gene assignment can be made. The sample consisted of PBMCs. The CDR3 reads as follows: CASSPRTKQYF. The nucleotide sequence is TGTGCCAGCAGTCCCCGCACAAAGCAGTATTTT.